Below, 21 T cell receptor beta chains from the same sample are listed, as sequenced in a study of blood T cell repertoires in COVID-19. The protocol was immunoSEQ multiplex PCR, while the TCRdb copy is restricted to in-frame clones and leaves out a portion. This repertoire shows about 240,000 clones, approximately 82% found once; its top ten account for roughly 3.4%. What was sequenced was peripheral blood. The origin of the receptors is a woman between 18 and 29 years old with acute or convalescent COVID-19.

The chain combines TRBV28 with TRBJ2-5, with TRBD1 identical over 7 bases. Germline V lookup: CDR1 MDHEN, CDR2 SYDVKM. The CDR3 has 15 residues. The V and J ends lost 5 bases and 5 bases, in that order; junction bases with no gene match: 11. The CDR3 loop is CASSILTGARETQYF. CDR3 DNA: TGTGCCAGCAGTATACTAACAGGGGCCCGGGAGACCCAGTACTTC.

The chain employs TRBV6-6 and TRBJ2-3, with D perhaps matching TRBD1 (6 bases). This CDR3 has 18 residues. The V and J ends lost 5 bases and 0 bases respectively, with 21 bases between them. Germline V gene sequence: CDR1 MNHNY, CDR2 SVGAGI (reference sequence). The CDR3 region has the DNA TGTGCCAGCAGTCCAGAAGCTTTGGGGGCTTCTAGCACAGATACGCAGTATTTT. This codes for CASSPEALGASSTDTQYF.

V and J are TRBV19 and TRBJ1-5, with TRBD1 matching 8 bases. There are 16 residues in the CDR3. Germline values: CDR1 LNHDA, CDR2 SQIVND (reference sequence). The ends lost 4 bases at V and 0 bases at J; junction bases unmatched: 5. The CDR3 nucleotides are TGTGCCAGTAGTACCCGGACAGGGCTTAGCAATCAGCCCCAGCATTTT. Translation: CASSTRTGLSNQPQHF. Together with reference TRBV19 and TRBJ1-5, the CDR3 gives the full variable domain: DGGITQSPKYLFRKEGQNVTLSCEQNLNHDAMYWYRQDPGQGLRLIYYSQIVNDFQKGDIAEGYSVSREKKESFPLTVTSAQKNPTAFYLCASSTRTGLSNQPQHFGDGTRLSIL.

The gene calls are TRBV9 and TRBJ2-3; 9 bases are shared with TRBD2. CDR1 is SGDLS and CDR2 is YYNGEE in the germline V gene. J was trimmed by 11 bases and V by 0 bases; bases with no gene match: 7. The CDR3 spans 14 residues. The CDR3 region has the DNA TGTGCCAGCAGCGTAGGACTTAGCGGGAGCCTGCAGTATTTT. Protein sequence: CASSVGLSGSLQYF.

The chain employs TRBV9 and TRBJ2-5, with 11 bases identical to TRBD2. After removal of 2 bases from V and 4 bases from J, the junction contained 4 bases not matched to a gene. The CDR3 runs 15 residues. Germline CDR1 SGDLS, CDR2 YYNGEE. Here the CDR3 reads CASSVGTSGIETQYF. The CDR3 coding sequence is TGTGCCAGCAGCGTCGGGACTAGCGGTATAGAGACCCAGTACTTC.

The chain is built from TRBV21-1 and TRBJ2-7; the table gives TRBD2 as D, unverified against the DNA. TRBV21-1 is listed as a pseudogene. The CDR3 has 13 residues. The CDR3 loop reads CASSFEVSYEQYF. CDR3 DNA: TGTGCCAGCAGCTTTGAGGTCTCCTACGAGCAGTACTTC.

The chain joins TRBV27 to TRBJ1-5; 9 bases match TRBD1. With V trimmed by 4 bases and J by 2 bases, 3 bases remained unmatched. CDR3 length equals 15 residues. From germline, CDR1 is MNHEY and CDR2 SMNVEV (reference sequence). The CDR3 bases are TGTGCCAGCAGTTCCTGGACAGGGGGCAATCAGCCCCAGCATTTT. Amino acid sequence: CASSSWTGGNQPQHF.

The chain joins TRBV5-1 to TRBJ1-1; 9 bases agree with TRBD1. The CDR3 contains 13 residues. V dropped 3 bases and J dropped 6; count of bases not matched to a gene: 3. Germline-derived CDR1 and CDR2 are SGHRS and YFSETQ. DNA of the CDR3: TGCGCCAGCAGCTGGACAGGGGTTCCTGAAGCTTTCTTT. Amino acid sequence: CASSWTGVPEAFF. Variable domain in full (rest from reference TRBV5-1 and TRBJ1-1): KAGVTQTPRYLIKTRGQQVTLSCSPISGHRSVSWYQQTPGQGLQFLFEYFSETQRNKGNFPGRFSGRQFSNSRSEMNVSTLELGDSALYLCASSWTGVPEAFFGQGTRLTVV.

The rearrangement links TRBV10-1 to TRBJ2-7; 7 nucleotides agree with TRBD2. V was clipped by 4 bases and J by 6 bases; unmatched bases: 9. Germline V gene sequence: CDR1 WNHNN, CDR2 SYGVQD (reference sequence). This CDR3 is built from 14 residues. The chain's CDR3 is CASSGRREISEQYF. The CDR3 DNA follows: TGCGCCAGCAGTGGACGGCGGGAGATTAGCGAGCAGTACTTC.

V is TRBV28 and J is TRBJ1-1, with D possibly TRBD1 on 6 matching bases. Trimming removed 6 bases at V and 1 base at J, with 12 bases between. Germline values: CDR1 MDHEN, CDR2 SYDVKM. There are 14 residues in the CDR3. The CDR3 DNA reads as TGTGCCAGCAGGAGCAGGGGAAGGAACACTGAAGCTTTCTTT. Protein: CASRSRGRNTEAFF.

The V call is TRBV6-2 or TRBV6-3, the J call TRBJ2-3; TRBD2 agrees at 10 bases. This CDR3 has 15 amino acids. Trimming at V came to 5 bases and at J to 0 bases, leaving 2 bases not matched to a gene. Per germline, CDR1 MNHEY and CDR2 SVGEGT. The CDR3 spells CASSLAGASTDTQYF. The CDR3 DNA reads TGTGCCAGCAGTCTAGCGGGAGCTAGCACAGATACGCAGTATTTT.

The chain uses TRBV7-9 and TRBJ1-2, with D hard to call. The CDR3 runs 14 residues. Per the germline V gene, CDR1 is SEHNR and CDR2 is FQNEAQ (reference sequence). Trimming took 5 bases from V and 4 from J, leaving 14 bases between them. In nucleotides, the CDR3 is TGTGCCAGCAGCAGAACGGGTTACGGCTATGGCTACACCTTC. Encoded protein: CASSRTGYGYGYTF.

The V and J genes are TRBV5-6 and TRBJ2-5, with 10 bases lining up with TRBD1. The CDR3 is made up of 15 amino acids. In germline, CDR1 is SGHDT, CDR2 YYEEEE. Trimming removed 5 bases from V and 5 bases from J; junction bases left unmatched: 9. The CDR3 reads CASRVWDRGQETQYF. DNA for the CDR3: TGTGCCAGCAGGGTGTGGGACAGGGGTCAGGAGACCCAGTACTTC.

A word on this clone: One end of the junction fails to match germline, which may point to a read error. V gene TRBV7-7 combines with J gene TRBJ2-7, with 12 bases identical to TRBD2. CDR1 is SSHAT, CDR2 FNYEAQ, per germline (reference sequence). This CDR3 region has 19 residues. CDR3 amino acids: CASSSSAWLAGGPVREQYF. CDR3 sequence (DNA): TGTGCTAGCAGCTCCTCGGCCTGGCTAGCGGGAGGGCCTGTTCGCGAGCAGTACTTC. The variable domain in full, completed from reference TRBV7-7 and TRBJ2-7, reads GAGVSQSPRYKVTKRGQDVTLRCDPISSHATLYWYQQALGQGPEFLTYFNYEAQPDKSGLPSDRFSAERPEGSISTLTIQRTEQRDSAMYRCASSSSAWLAGGPVREQYFGPGTRLTVT.

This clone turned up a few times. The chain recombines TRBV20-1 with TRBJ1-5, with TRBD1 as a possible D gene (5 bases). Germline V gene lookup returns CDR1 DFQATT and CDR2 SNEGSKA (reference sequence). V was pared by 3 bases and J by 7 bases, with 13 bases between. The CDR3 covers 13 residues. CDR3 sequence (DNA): TGCAGTGCTAGTGCCGTCCAGGGCCAGCCCCAGCATTTT. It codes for CSASAVQGQPQHF.

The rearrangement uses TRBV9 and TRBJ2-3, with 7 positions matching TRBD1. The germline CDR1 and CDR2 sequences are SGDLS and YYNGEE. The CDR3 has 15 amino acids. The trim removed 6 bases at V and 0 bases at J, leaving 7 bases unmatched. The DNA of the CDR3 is TGTGCCAGCACCCCCCGGGACAGAAGCACAGATACGCAGTATTTT. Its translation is CASTPRDRSTDTQYF.

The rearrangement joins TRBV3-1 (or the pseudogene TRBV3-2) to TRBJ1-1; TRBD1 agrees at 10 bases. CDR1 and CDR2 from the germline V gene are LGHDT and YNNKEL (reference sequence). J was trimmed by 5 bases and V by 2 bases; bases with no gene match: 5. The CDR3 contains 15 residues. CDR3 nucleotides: TGTGCCAGCAGCCAACCGGGACAGGGGAGAACTGAAGCTTTCTTT. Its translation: CASSQPGQGRTEAFF.

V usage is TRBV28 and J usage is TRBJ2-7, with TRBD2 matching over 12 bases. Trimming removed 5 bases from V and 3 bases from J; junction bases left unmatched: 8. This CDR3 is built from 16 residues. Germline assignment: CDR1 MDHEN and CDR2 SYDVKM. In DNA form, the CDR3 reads TGTGCCAGCAGTAGGGGACTAGCGGGCCGTATCTACGAGCAGTACTTC. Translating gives CASSRGLAGRIYEQYF.

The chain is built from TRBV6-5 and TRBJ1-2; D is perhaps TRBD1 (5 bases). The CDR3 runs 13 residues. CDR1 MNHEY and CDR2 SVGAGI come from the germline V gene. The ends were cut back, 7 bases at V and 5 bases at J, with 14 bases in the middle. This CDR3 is CASNSGLSYGYTF. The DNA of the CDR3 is TGTGCCAGCAACTCGGGACTTTCTTATGGCTACACCTTC.

This chain's CDR3 is CASSPGTGRAFF. CDR3 in DNA: TGTGCCAGCAGTCCCGGGACAGGGCGCGCTTTCTTT. The chain recombines TRBV27 with TRBJ1-1; 9 bases agree with TRBD1. Germline assignment: CDR1 MNHEY and CDR2 SMNVEV (reference sequence). This CDR3 contains 12 residues. Trimming removed 5 bases from V and 11 bases from J; junction bases left unmatched: 6.

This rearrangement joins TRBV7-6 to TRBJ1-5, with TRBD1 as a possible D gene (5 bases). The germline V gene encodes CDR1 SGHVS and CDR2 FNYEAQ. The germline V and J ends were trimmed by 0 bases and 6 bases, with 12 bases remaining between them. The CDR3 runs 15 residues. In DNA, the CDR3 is TGTGCCAGCAGCTTAGCGGGCGGGGCTGGTCAGCCCCAGCATTTT. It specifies CASSLAGGAGQPQHF.